The rows below give T cell receptor beta chains drawn from one sample of a study of spatial heterogeneity in lung cancer. TCRdb re-derived calls from the 5' RACE reads in MiXCR, one entry per CDR3 protein. This sample has around 110,000 distinct CDR3 sequences, with about 12% found just once. Sequenced here: PBMCs, sampled at follow-up. These receptors were taken from a male donor with early-stage non-small cell lung cancer. Both conserved end residues are part of each CDR3. Fields, in order: clone size, D gene, V gene, J gene, CDR3 protein, CDR3 DNA. The D gene is left open where the match is weak. Clone size, where shown, is once, few, many, or a class for clones that have expanded.

abundance: few
d_gene: NA
v_gene: TRBV7-2
j_gene: TRBJ2-7
CDR3aa: CASSPGRLETYEQYF
CDR3nt: TGTGCCAGCAGCCCCGGTAGACTGGAAACCTACGAGCAGTACTTC

abundance: many
d_gene: TRBD1
v_gene: TRBV5-1
j_gene: TRBJ1-5
CDR3aa: CASSWGTGDQPQHF
CDR3nt: TGCGCCAGCAGCTGGGGAACAGGGGATCAGCCCCAGCATTTT

abundance: few
d_gene: TRBD1
v_gene: TRBV2
j_gene: TRBJ1-5
CDR3aa: CASWGDSNQPQHF
CDR3nt: TGTGCCAGCTGGGGGGACAGTAATCAGCCCCAGCATTTT

abundance: NA
d_gene: NA
v_gene: TRBV4-1
j_gene: TRBJ2-5
CDR3aa: CASSQDWAVQETQYF
CDR3nt: TGCGCCAGCAGCCAAGACTGGGCTGTCCAAGAGACCCAGTACTTC

abundance: many
d_gene: TRBD1
v_gene: TRBV5-1
j_gene: TRBJ1-5
CDR3aa: CASSSVGGGNQPQHF
CDR3nt: TGCGCCAGCAGCTCCGTAGGGGGCGGCAATCAGCCCCAGCATTTT

abundance: few
d_gene: NA
v_gene: TRBV7-9
j_gene: TRBJ2-7
CDR3aa: CASSLSGPRRDYEQYF
CDR3nt: TGTGCCAGCAGCTTGAGCGGTCCTCGCAGGGACTACGAGCAGTACTTC

abundance: many
d_gene: NA
v_gene: TRBV11-2
j_gene: TRBJ1-1
CDR3aa: CASSLEGSFGNTEAFF
CDR3nt: TGTGCCAGCAGCTTAGAGGGGTCCTTCGGGAACACTGAAGCTTTCTTT

abundance: NA
d_gene: NA
v_gene: TRBV9
j_gene: TRBJ2-1
CDR3aa: CASSPHGVPYNEQFF
CDR3nt: TGTGCCAGCAGCCCGCATGGAGTCCCTTACAATGAGCAGTTCTTC

abundance: medium-sized
d_gene: NA
v_gene: TRBV12-3/TRBV12-4
j_gene: TRBJ1-5
CDR3aa: CASTTLGSNQPQHF
CDR3nt: TGTGCCAGCACAACTCTGGGGAGCAATCAGCCCCAGCATTTT

abundance: many
d_gene: NA
v_gene: TRBV5-1
j_gene: TRBJ2-3
CDR3aa: CASSLSGKDTQYF
CDR3nt: TGCGCCAGCAGCTTGAGCGGCAAAGATACGCAGTATTTT

abundance: NA
d_gene: TRBD1
v_gene: TRBV18
j_gene: TRBJ1-2
CDR3aa: CASSPMGQGEGNYGYTF
CDR3nt: TGTGCCAGCTCACCAATGGGACAGGGAGAAGGAAACTATGGCTACACCTTC

abundance: NA
d_gene: TRBD2
v_gene: TRBV3-1
j_gene: TRBJ2-2
CDR3aa: CASSQATSGGTGELFF
CDR3nt: TGTGCCAGCAGCCAAGCGACTAGCGGGGGAACCGGGGAGCTGTTTTTT

abundance: few
d_gene: NA
v_gene: TRBV5-4
j_gene: TRBJ2-1
CDR3aa: CASSLGTKQGNEQFF
CDR3nt: TGTGCCAGCAGCTTGGGGACCAAGCAGGGCAATGAGCAGTTCTTC

abundance: many
d_gene: TRBD1
v_gene: TRBV6-4
j_gene: TRBJ1-5
CDR3aa: CASSATGARGQPQHF
CDR3nt: TGTGCCAGCAGTGCTACAGGGGCGCGGGGACAGCCCCAGCATTTT

abundance: NA
d_gene: NA
v_gene: TRBV4-1
j_gene: TRBJ1-4
CDR3aa: CASSQDPLSRGRVNEKLFF
CDR3nt: TGCGCCAGCAGCCAAGATCCGCTTAGTAGGGGCAGGGTTAATGAAAAACTGTTTTTT

abundance: NA
d_gene: NA
v_gene: TRBV7-9
j_gene: TRBJ1-3
CDR3aa: CASSFLGSGNTIYF
CDR3nt: TGTGCCAGCAGCTTTCTTGGCTCTGGAAACACCATATATTTT

abundance: few
d_gene: NA
v_gene: TRBV28
j_gene: TRBJ2-4
CDR3aa: CASKEGAGKNIQYF
CDR3nt: TGTGCCAGCAAGGAGGGCGCGGGGAAAAACATTCAGTACTTC

abundance: NA
d_gene: TRBD1
v_gene: TRBV5-1
j_gene: TRBJ2-7
CDR3aa: CASSQRTGGEEQYF
CDR3nt: TGCGCCAGCAGCCAAAGGACAGGGGGCGAAGAGCAGTACTTC

abundance: many
d_gene: NA
v_gene: TRBV28
j_gene: TRBJ2-3
CDR3aa: CASSQTLSVTDTQYF
CDR3nt: TGTGCCAGCAGTCAGACCCTATCTGTCACAGATACGCAGTATTTT

abundance: NA
d_gene: TRBD2
v_gene: TRBV6-2/TRBV6-3
j_gene: TRBJ2-3
CDR3aa: CASRFGLAGGQDTQYF
CDR3nt: TGTGCCAGCAGATTCGGACTAGCGGGGGGGCAAGATACGCAGTATTTT

abundance: few
d_gene: TRBD2
v_gene: TRBV20-1
j_gene: TRBJ2-3
CDR3aa: CSAGRGGGSDTQYF
CDR3nt: TGCAGTGCTGGCCGGGGGGGCGGGTCAGATACGCAGTATTTT

abundance: few
d_gene: NA
v_gene: TRBV7-9
j_gene: TRBJ1-5
CDR3aa: CASSYESNQPQHF
CDR3nt: TGTGCCAGCAGCTATGAGTCCAATCAGCCCCAGCATTTT

abundance: NA
d_gene: NA
v_gene: TRBV7-9
j_gene: TRBJ2-7
CDR3aa: CASSLKAGGTYSYEQYF
CDR3nt: TGTGCCAGCAGCTTAAAGGCCGGGGGAACGTACTCCTACGAGCAGTACTTC

abundance: few
d_gene: NA
v_gene: TRBV2
j_gene: TRBJ2-3
CDR3aa: CASSEGQNTDTQYF
CDR3nt: TGTGCCAGCAGCGAAGGACAGAACACAGATACGCAGTATTTT

abundance: NA
d_gene: TRBD1
v_gene: TRBV7-9
j_gene: TRBJ1-6
CDR3aa: CASSPRDRVASPLHF
CDR3nt: TGTGCCAGCAGCCCCCGGGACAGGGTAGCATCACCCCTCCACTTT

abundance: NA
d_gene: NA
v_gene: TRBV10-3
j_gene: TRBJ1-2
CDR3aa: CAISDTAGTRDPGGYTF
CDR3nt: TGTGCCATCAGTGATACCGCCGGGACAAGGGATCCGGGGGGCTACACCTTC

abundance: many
d_gene: NA
v_gene: TRBV11-2
j_gene: TRBJ2-7
CDR3aa: CASSFNRDILQYF
CDR3nt: TGTGCCAGCAGCTTTAACCGGGACATCTTGCAGTACTTC

abundance: many
d_gene: NA
v_gene: TRBV11-2
j_gene: TRBJ2-7
CDR3aa: CASSLTPRAYEQYF
CDR3nt: TGTGCCAGCAGCTTGACCCCTAGAGCCTACGAGCAGTACTTC

abundance: many
d_gene: TRBD1
v_gene: TRBV19
j_gene: TRBJ1-6
CDR3aa: CASKEGTAGYNSPLHF
CDR3nt: TGTGCCAGTAAAGAAGGGACAGCGGGCTATAATTCACCCCTCCACTTT